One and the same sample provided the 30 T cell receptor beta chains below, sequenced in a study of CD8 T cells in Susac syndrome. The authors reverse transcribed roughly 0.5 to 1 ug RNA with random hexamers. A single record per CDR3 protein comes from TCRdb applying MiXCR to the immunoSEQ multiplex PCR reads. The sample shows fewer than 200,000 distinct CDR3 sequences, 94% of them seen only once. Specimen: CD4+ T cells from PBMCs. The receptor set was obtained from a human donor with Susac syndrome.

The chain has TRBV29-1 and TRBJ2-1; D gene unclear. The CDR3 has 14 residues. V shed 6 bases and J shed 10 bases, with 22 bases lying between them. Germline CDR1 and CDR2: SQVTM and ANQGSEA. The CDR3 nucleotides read TGCAGCGTCCAGTGGTCAGGAGTAACCTACGAGCAGTTCTTC. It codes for CSVQWSGVTYEQFF.

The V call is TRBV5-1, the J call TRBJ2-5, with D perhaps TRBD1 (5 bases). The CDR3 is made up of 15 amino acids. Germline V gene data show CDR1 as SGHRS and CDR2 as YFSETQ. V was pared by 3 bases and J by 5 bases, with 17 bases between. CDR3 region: CASSSGAGKEETQYF. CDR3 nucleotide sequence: TGCGCCAGCAGCTCTGGCGCAGGGAAAGAGGAGACCCAGTACTTC.

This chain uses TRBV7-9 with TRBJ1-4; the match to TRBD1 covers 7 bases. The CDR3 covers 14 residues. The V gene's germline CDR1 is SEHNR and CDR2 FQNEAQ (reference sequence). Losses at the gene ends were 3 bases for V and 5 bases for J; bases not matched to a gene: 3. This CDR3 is CASSLGQSNEKLFF. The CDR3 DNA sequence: TGTGCCAGCAGCTTGGGACAGTCAAATGAAAAACTGTTTTTT. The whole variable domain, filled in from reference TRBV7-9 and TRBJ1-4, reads DTGVSQNPRHKITKRGQNVTFRCDPISEHNRLYWYRQTLGQGPEFLTYFQNEAQLEKSRLLSDRFSAERPKGSFSTLEIQRTEQGDSAMYLCASSLGQSNEKLFFGSGTQLSVL.

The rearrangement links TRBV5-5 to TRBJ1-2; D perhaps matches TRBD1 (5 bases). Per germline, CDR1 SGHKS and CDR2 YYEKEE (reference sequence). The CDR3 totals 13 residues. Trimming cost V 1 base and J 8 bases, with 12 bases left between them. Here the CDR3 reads CASSLLQGGGYTF. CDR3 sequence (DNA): TGTGCCAGCAGCTTGTTGCAGGGCGGGGGCTACACCTTC.

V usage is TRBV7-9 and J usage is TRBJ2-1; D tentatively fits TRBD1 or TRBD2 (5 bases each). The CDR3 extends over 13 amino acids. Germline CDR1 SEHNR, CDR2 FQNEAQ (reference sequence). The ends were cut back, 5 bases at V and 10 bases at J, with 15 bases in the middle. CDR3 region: CASSPVWGGEQFF. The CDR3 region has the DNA TGTGCCAGCAGCCCAGTTTGGGGCGGGGAGCAGTTCTTC.

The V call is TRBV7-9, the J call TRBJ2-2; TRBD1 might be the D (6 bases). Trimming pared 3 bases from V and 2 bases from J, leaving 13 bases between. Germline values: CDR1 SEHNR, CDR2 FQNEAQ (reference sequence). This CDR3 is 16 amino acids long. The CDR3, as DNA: TGTGCCAGCAGCTTTCAGACAGGTGCAAACACCGGGGAGCTGTTTTTT. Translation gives CASSFQTGANTGELFF.

The CDR3 is CASRRSEGPGSTDTQYF. CDR3 sequence (DNA): TGTGCCAGCCGTCGGTCCGAGGGTCCGGGGTCGACAGATACGCAGTATTTT. This chain joins TRBV13 and TRBJ2-3, with TRBD2 as a possible D gene (5 bases). Germline V gene data show CDR1 as PRHDT and CDR2 as FYEKMQ (reference sequence). The CDR3 sequence is 17 residues long. Trimming shortened V by 8 bases and J by 3 bases, and 24 bases separated the two germline ends.

The CDR3 loop reads CASSTVDEQYF. CDR3 nucleotides: TGTGCCAGCAGCACGGTTGACGAGCAGTACTTC. The chain is built from TRBV7-2 and TRBJ2-7; no reliable D call. The CDR3 loop spans 11 amino acids. The V gene's germline CDR1 is SGHTA and CDR2 FQGNSA. Trimming pared 5 bases from V and 5 bases from J, leaving 7 bases between.

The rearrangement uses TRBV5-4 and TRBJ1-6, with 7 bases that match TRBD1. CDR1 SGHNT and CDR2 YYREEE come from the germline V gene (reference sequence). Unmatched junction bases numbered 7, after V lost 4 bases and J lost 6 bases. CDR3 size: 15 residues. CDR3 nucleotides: TGTGCCAGCAGCCTGCGGACAGGAACTAATTCACCCCTCCACTTT. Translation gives CASSLRTGTNSPLHF.

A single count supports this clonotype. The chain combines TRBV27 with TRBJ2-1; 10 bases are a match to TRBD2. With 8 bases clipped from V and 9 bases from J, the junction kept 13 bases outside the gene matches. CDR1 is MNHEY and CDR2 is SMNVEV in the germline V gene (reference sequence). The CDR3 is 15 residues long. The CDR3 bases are TGTGCCAGCCAAAGGGGCCTAGCGGGGGCGGGTGAGCAGTTCTTC. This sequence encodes CASQRGLAGAGEQFF.

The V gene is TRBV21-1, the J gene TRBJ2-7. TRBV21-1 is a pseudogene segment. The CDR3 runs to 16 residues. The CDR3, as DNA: TGTGCCAGCAGCAAAGCTTCAGGACAGGACCCCTACGAGCAGTACTTC. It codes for CASSKASGQDPYEQYF.

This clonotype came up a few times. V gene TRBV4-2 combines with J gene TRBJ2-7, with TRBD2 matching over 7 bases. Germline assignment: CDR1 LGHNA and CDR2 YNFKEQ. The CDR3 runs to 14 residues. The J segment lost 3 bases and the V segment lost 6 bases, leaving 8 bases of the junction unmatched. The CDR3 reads CASRRDYESYEQYF. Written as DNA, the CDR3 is TGTGCCAGCAGAAGGGACTACGAAAGCTACGAGCAGTACTTC.

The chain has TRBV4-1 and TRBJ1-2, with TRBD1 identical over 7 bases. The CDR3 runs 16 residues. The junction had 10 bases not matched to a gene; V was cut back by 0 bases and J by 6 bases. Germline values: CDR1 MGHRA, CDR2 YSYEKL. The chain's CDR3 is CASSQDPTGARDGYTF. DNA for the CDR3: TGCGCCAGCAGCCAAGATCCAACAGGGGCCCGGGATGGCTACACCTTC.

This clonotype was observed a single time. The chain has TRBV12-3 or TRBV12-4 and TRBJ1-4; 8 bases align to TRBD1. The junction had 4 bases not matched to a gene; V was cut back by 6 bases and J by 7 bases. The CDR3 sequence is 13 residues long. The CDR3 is CASSGQGGEKLFF. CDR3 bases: TGTGCCAGCAGCGGACAGGGAGGTGAAAAACTGTTTTTT.

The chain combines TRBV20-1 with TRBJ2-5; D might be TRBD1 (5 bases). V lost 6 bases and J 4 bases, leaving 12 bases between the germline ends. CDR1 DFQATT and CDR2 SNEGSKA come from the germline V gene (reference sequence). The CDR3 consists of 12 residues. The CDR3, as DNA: TGCAGTGCCCTACAGGCAACAGAGACCCAGTACTTC. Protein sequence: CSALQATETQYF.

In nucleotides, the CDR3 is TGTGCCAGCAGCGTAGCCGGGACAGACTACGAGCAGTACTTC. This gives the protein CASSVAGTDYEQYF. The rearrangement links TRBV9 to TRBJ2-7; 7 bases are shared with TRBD1. The germline V gene encodes CDR1 SGDLS and CDR2 YYNGEE. This CDR3 is 14 amino acids long. The V segment lost 0 bases and the J segment 3 bases; nucleotides outside the gene matches: 3.

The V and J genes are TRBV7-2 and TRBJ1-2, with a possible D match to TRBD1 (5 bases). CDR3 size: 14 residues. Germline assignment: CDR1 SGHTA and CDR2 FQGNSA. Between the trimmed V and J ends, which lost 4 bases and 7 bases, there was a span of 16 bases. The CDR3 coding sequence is TGTGCCAGCAGCTCCCTTCAGGGTGGCGGTGGCTACACCTTC. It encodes CASSSLQGGGGYTF. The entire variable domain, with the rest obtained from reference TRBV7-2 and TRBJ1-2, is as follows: GAGVSQSPSNKVTEKGKDVELRCDPISGHTALYWYRQSLGQGLEFLIYFQGNSAPDKSGLPSDRFSAERTGGSVSTLTIQRTQQEDSAVYLCASSSLQGGGGYTFGSGTRLTVV.

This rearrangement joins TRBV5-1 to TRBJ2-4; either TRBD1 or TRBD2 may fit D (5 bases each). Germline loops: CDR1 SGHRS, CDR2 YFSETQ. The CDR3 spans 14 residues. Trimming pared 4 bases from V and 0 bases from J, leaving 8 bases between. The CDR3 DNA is TGCGCCAGCAGCCCCGGGACAGCCAAAAACATTCAGTACTTC. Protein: CASSPGTAKNIQYF.

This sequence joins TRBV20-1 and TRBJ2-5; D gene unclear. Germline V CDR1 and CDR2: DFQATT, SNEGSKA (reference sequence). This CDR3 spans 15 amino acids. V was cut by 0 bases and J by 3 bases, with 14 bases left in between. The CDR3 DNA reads TGCAGTGCTAGAGATTCTGGCACACTGGAAGAGACCCAGTACTTC. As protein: CSARDSGTLEETQYF.

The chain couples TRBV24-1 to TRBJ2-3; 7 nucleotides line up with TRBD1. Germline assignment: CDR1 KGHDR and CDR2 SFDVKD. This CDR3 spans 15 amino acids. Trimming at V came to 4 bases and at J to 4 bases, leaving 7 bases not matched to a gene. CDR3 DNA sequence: TGTGCCACCAGTGACGCCCTGGACAGGTCAGATACGCAGTATTTT. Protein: CATSDALDRSDTQYF.

DNA for the CDR3: TGTGCCAGCAGCCCGACAGGGACTAGCAATCAGCCCCAGCATTTT. Protein sequence: CASSPTGTSNQPQHF. The V gene is TRBV7-2, the J gene TRBJ1-5; 7 nucleotides align to TRBD1. V lost 5 bases, J lost 0 bases, and 4 bases stayed unmatched. Looked up from germline, CDR1 is SGHTA and CDR2 is FQGNSA. The CDR3 length is 15 residues.

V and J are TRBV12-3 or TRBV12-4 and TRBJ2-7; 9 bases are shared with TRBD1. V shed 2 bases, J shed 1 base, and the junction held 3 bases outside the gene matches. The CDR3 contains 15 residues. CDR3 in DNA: TGTGCCAGCAGTTTAACCGGGACAGGGTCCTACGAGCAGTACTTC. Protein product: CASSLTGTGSYEQYF.

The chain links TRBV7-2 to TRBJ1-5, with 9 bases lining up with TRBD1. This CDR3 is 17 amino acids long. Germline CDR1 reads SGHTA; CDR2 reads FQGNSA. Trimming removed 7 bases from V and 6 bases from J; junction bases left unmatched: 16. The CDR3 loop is CASTTSLGDRALQPQHF. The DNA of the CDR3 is TGTGCCAGCACCACCTCCCTCGGGGACAGGGCTCTTCAGCCCCAGCATTTT.

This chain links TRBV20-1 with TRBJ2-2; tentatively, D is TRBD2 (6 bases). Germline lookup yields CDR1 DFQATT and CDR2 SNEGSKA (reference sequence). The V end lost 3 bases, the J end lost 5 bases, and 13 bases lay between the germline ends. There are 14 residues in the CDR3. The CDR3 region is CSARTAAGTGELFF. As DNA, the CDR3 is TGCAGTGCTAGGACCGCGGCGGGGACCGGGGAGCTGTTTTTT.

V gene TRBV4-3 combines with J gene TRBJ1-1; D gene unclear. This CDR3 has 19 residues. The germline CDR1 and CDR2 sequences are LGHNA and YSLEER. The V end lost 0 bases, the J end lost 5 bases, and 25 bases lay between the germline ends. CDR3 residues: CASSQDIPGPLQSGTEAFF. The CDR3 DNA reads TGCGCCAGCAGCCAAGATATCCCCGGACCCCTGCAATCAGGTACTGAAGCTTTCTTT.

CDR3 region: CASGPGGGRTQYF. CDR3 DNA sequence: TGTGCCAGCGGGCCGGGTGGAGGACGGACCCAGTACTTC. This chain links TRBV7-9 with TRBJ2-5, with D possibly being TRBD2 (5 bases). Trimming shortened V by 8 bases and J by 7 bases, and 17 bases separated the two germline ends. Germline-derived CDR1 and CDR2 are SEHNR and FQNEAQ (reference sequence). This CDR3 spans 13 amino acids.

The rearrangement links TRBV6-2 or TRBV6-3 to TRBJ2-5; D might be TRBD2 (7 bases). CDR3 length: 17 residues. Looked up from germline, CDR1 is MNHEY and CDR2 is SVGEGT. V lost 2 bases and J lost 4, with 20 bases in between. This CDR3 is CASSYGRGGPSGETQYF. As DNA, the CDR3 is TGTGCCAGCAGTTACGGACGCGGGGGCCCGTCTGGAGAGACCCAGTACTTC.

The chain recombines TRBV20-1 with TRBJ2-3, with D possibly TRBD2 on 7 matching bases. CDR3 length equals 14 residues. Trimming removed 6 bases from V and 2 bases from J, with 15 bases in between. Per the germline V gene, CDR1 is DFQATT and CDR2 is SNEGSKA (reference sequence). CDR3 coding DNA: TGCAGTGCGTCCGGGGGGACATACACAGATACGCAGTATTTT. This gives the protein CSASGGTYTDTQYF.

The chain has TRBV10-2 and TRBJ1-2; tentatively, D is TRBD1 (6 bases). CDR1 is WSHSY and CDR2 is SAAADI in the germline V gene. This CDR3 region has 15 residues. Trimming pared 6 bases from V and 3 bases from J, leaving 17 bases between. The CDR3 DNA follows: TGCGCCAGCAGCGGTCGGGGGGGCACGGACTATGGCTACACCTTC. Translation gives CASSGRGGTDYGYTF.

In nucleotides, the CDR3 is TGTGCCAGCAGTTATTCCGGACAGGACACTGAAGCTTTCTTT. The encoded protein is CASSYSGQDTEAFF. V and J are TRBV6-5 and TRBJ1-1, with 7 nucleotides matching TRBD1. This CDR3 contains 14 residues. Germline V gives CDR1 MNHEY, CDR2 SVGAGI. The V gene end was trimmed by 3 bases and the J gene end by 3 bases; junction bases not matched to a gene: 4.